This passage covers 20 T cell receptor beta chains from one sample sequenced in a study of blood T cell repertoires in COVID-19. Some clones are missing from TCRdb's copy, which holds only in-frame ones; the method was immunoSEQ multiplex PCR. Among approximately 110,000 clones listed, approximately 69% were seen once. The sequenced sample consisted of peripheral blood. All receptors come from a man aged 80 or over with acute or convalescent COVID-19.

This chain connects TRBV7-2 to TRBJ2-7; 9 nucleotides align to TRBD1. Trimming removed 4 bases from V and 7 bases from J; junction bases left unmatched: 8. The CDR3 is 14 residues long. Looked up from germline, CDR1 is SGHTA and CDR2 is FQGNSA. This CDR3 reads CASSSRDRAIEQYF. The CDR3 DNA is TGTGCCAGCAGCTCCCGGGACAGGGCTATAGAGCAGTACTTC.

This chain links TRBV3-1 (or the pseudogene TRBV3-2) with TRBJ2-7; 12 bases align to TRBD2. CDR1 LGHDT and CDR2 YNNKEL come from the germline V gene (reference sequence). With 4 bases clipped from V and 6 bases from J, the junction kept 10 bases outside the gene matches. The CDR3 consists of 16 residues. The CDR3 region has the DNA TGTGCCAGCAGCCCCCGGACTAGCGGGATTTGGGGCGAGCAGTACTTC. This gives the protein CASSPRTSGIWGEQYF.

This clone was counted a few times. The V and J genes are TRBV7-2 and TRBJ2-2; TRBD2 agrees at 11 bases. The CDR3 covers 18 residues. J lost 7 bases, V lost 5 bases, and 15 bases had no gene match. Germline loops: CDR1 SGHTA, CDR2 FQGNSA. The CDR3 protein is CASSTNPGTSGRGGELFF. CDR3 bases: TGTGCCAGCAGCACTAACCCCGGGACTAGCGGCAGAGGCGGGGAGCTGTTTTTT. Full variable domain (missing parts from reference TRBV7-2 and TRBJ2-2): GAGVSQSPSNKVTEKGKDVELRCDPISGHTALYWYRQSLGQGLEFLIYFQGNSAPDKSGLPSDRFSAERTGGSVSTLTIQRTQQEDSAVYLCASSTNPGTSGRGGELFFGEGSRLTVL.

Ten or more counts support this clone. The J gene is TRBJ2-2, the V gene TRBV7-8; a weak D match, TRBD2 (6 bases). Deletions cut 2 bases from V and 4 bases from J, with 11 bases between. The CDR3 totals 15 residues. CDR1 and CDR2 from the germline V gene are SGHVS and FQNEAQ. CDR3: CASSLRPSVTGELFF. CDR3 nucleotide sequence: TGTGCCAGCAGCTTACGCCCTAGCGTCACCGGGGAGCTGTTTTTT.

This chain links TRBV7-3 with TRBJ2-5; possible D gene TRBD2, 5 bases. The germline V and J ends were trimmed by 2 bases and 0 bases, with 7 bases remaining between them. The germline gives CDR1 SGHTA, CDR2 FQGTGA. The CDR3 loop spans 14 amino acids. CDR3 DNA sequence: TGTGCCAGCAGCTTAGGCGGGTACCAAGAGACCCAGTACTTC. Translated: CASSLGGYQETQYF.

This chain links TRBV7-9 with TRBJ2-7, with 10 bases that match TRBD1. This CDR3 comprises 14 residues. Germline V lookup: CDR1 SEHNR, CDR2 FQNEAQ (reference sequence). V lost 7 bases to trimming and J lost 3 bases; unmatched junction nucleotides: 6. The CDR3 here is CASTRTGGNYEQYF. CDR3 DNA sequence: TGTGCCAGCACCCGGACAGGGGGTAACTACGAGCAGTACTTC.

The V gene is TRBV6-5, the J gene TRBJ2-7; 9 positions match TRBD2. From germline, CDR1 is MNHEY and CDR2 SVGAGI. The V segment lost 6 bases and the J segment 2 bases; nucleotides outside the gene matches: 8. CDR3 length: 15 residues. DNA of the CDR3: TGTGCCAGCAGCACTGGCGGGAGGGTCCCCTACGAGCAGTACTTC. Translating gives CASSTGGRVPYEQYF.

The genes are TRBV6-5 and TRBJ1-2; 9 bases align to TRBD1. J lost 4 bases, V lost 9 bases, and 3 bases had no gene match. CDR3 length: 12 residues. The germline gives CDR1 MNHEY, CDR2 SVGAGI. The CDR3 coding sequence is TGTGCCAGTGCGGGACAGGGCTATGGCTACACCTTC. Its translation: CASAGQGYGYTF.

This chain joins TRBV13 and TRBJ2-1; 9 bases match TRBD2. After removal of 1 base from V and 9 bases from J, the junction contained 4 bases not matched to a gene. The CDR3 spans 14 residues. Germline lookup yields CDR1 PRHDT and CDR2 FYEKMQ (reference sequence). The CDR3 DNA reads as TGTGCCAGCAGCTTAGTGGTAGCGGGAGCTGAGCAGTTCTTC. It translates to CASSLVVAGAEQFF.

The chain employs TRBV7-9 and TRBJ1-1, with D possibly matching TRBD1 (6 bases). Germline V CDR1 and CDR2: SEHNR, FQNEAQ (reference sequence). This CDR3 is built from 15 residues. Between the trimmed V and J ends, which lost 5 bases and 11 bases, there was a span of 24 bases. CDR3 coding DNA: TGTGCCAGCAGCCCCCTCGGGACACCTCGCGAGGGGGCTTTCTTT. It is translated as CASSPLGTPREGAFF.

V gene TRBV2 combines with J gene TRBJ2-1; 10 bases line up with TRBD2. Germline CDR1 reads SNHLY; CDR2 reads FYNNEI. The junction had 8 bases not matched to a gene; V was cut back by 6 bases and J by 9 bases. The CDR3 has 14 amino acids. CDR3 protein: CASRLGTSVGEQFF. CDR3 sequence (DNA): TGTGCCAGCAGGCTCGGGACTAGCGTTGGTGAGCAGTTCTTC.

This clone was counted at least ten times. The chain is built from TRBV6-2 or TRBV6-3 and TRBJ1-2; tentatively, D is TRBD1 (5 bases). The germline V gene has CDR1 MNHEY and CDR2 SVGEGT. Trimming removed 4 bases from V and 4 bases from J, with 10 bases in between. This CDR3 has 13 amino acids. The CDR3 protein is CASSSQGGYGYTF. CDR3 nucleotides: TGTGCCAGCAGTTCGCAGGGCGGCTATGGCTACACCTTC.

The chain carries TRBV15 and TRBJ1-1; D gene ambiguous. V lost 5 bases and J lost 0, with 10 bases in between. CDR1 is LNHNV, CDR2 YYDKDF, per germline (reference sequence). The CDR3 sequence is 14 residues long. CDR3 nucleotides: TGTGCCACCAGCGAGGGTTACATGAACACTGAAGCTTTCTTT. This encodes CATSEGYMNTEAFF.

Comments on this clone: Other DNA sequences in the same sample also yield this CDR3. V gene TRBV27 combines with J gene TRBJ2-7; 9 bases align to TRBD1. The CDR3 has 14 residues. CDR1 is MNHEY, CDR2 SMNVEV, per germline (reference sequence). V gave up 6 bases and J gave up 1 base; unmatched junction bases: 4. The CDR3 loop reads CASRRQGGSYEQYF. The DNA of the CDR3 is TGTGCCAGCAGGAGACAGGGGGGATCCTACGAGCAGTACTTC.

The V gene is TRBV20-1, the J gene TRBJ1-1; D ambiguous. The CDR3 runs 11 residues. Germline V gene sequence: CDR1 DFQATT, CDR2 SNEGSKA (reference sequence). Between the trimmed V and J ends, which lost 3 bases and 11 bases, there was a span of 13 bases. The CDR3: CSASHGGPAFF. The DNA of the CDR3 is TGCAGTGCTAGCCACGGCGGGCCCGCTTTCTTT.

The genes are TRBV11-2 and TRBJ1-4; 9 bases map to TRBD1. The CDR3 covers 16 residues. The junction had 11 bases not matched to a gene; V was cut back by 5 bases and J by 7 bases. Germline V gene data show CDR1 as SGHAT and CDR2 as FQNNGV. The CDR3 bases are TGTGCCAGCAGCCTCAGGACAGGGGAGGCGAGTGAAAAACTGTTTTTT. Translated, it gives CASSLRTGEASEKLFF.

The chain carries TRBV5-4 and TRBJ1-2; TRBD1 matches 7 bases. CDR3 length: 14 residues. Per germline, CDR1 SGHNT and CDR2 YYREEE (reference sequence). V shed 0 bases and J 5 bases; nucleotides not matched to a gene: 4. DNA of the CDR3: TGTGCCAGCAGCTTGGCGGGGACAGAGTATGGCTACACCTTC. It codes for CASSLAGTEYGYTF.

The J gene is TRBJ2-2, the V gene TRBV2; 10 bases fit TRBD2. The CDR3 consists of 18 residues. Germline CDR1 and CDR2: SNHLY and FYNNEI. V gave up 2 bases and J gave up 5 bases; unmatched junction bases: 11. CDR3 residues: CASSEWLAGVVGTGELFF. The CDR3 bases are TGTGCCAGCAGTGAATGGCTAGCGGGAGTTGTTGGGACCGGGGAGCTGTTTTTT.

The V and J genes are TRBV6-6 and TRBJ2-3; 7 nucleotides align to TRBD2. The CDR3 totals 16 residues. CDR1 and CDR2 (germline): MNHNY, SVGAGI (reference sequence). V was pared by 6 bases and J by 1 base, with 10 bases of the junction left unmatched. CDR3 sequence (DNA): TGTGCCAGCAGATCCCCACGGGCGGGGGGCACAGATACGCAGTATTTT. Protein: CASRSPRAGGTDTQYF.

This chain uses TRBV10-3 with TRBJ2-1; a possible D gene is TRBD2 (6 bases). CDR1 is ENHRY, CDR2 SYGVKD, per germline. Trimming removed 3 bases from V and 7 bases from J, with 13 bases in between. The CDR3 has 14 residues. CDR3 in amino acids: CAISDQSGLNEQFF. The CDR3 DNA is TGTGCCATCAGTGACCAGAGCGGGCTAAATGAGCAGTTCTTC.